The sequence of this TCR beta chain was determined in a study of cytomegalovirus exposure and HLA in healthy donors (dated by TCRdb to about 2017). In terms of the full investigation: An earlier analysis of several hundred of the donors reported 250 to 300 Gb of sequence data and 95 million to 130 million unique TCR beta sequences obtained from about 179 million T cells. Around 300 gigabases of sequencing data and tens of millions of unique TCR sequences were included in an early release covering about 620 HLA-typed donors. Of the approximately 400 genotyped donors, 65% to 90% were placed in the genetic ancestry cluster associated with self-reported Caucasian donors. The study aimed to test whether cataloging public T cell receptors could reveal signatures of past pathogen exposure. The study used immunosequencing to profile the T cell repertoires of several hundred subjects and linked those repertoires to cytomegalovirus serostatus. Along with the approximately 700-subject first cohort, a separate validation cohort of over 90 different subjects was used. High-throughput TCR immunosequencing, statistical association of individual TCRs with disease status, and machine learning were combined to predict cytomegalovirus infection status. A later analysis re-examined previously published TCR beta repertoires from just over 650 donors and added high-resolution HLA genotyping to investigate patterns of TCR occurrence. The later analysis used no new phenotypic data to find candidate immune exposures, relying instead on TCR beta sequences and their occurrence across donors. In an earlier analysis of 587 of the donors, high-throughput TCR beta sequencing was used to judge whether each TCR beta V gene segment behaved as functional or pseudogenic. Donor age, sex, ethnicity and CMV serostatus were compiled together with the repertoire data. Genome-wide SNP genotypes for about three fifths of the roughly 670 donors were used in a later genetic analysis, which treated that subset as a discovery cohort. Every repertoire in the discovery cohort had been generated on one and the same sequencing platform. Class I and class II HLA loci were covered by the typing at four-digit resolution. The number of donors typed differed by locus, with 629-630 for A, B, C, DRB1 and DQB1, around 520 for DQA1, 600 to 610 for DPA1, and around 430 for DPB1. Five DR-DQ haplotypes were treated as single units for association and clustering because of strong linkage in the cohort. Across 398 genotyped donors of the cohort, an average of about 250,000 unique TCR beta nucleotide sequences per donor were sequenced, and approximately 19% of those sequences were non-productive. On the study overall, not on this receptor specifically: A further reported finding was that TCR beta sequences accurately predicted the HLA-A and HLA-B alleles for most subjects in the first cohort. Because HLA typing was missing for some donors at each locus, association tests included only the typed subset. When HLA alleles, especially DR and DQ, strongly co-occurred, attributing TCR associations to individual alleles was difficult. The cohort was sequenced for TCR beta chains only, and without alpha or paired-chain data the features that could be detected were limited. In vitro tests confirmed that three of the cytomegalovirus-associated TCR beta chains recognize cytomegalovirus antigens. Compared with equally common non-associated chains, HLA-associated TCR beta chains in a later analysis were more clonally expanded and had lower generation probabilities. Specific HLA alleles were associated with roughly 17,000 TCR beta sequences at a false discovery rate of 0.05 in a later analysis. V-gene and J-gene trimming of TCR beta chains was associated with a missense DCLRE1C variant in a later genetic analysis, and the association was replicated in an independent cohort. CMV serostatus was the only immune exposure information available for the cohort. Cytomegalovirus status was reported to be diagnosed by the classifier with high specificity and sensitivity in both the original and validation cohorts. It was suggested by the authors that the approach could potentially be generalized to other disease states and immunological phenotypes. Most CMV-associated TCR beta chains appeared to be HLA-restricted in a later analysis, and the HLA associations seemed to be driven largely by CMV exposure. Over 15 rarely observed V segments, including chromosome 9 orphons, were excluded from the earlier analysis of about 500 of the donors because counts were too low. A cluster of highly shared sequence variants was judged likely to be a technical artifact of the sequencing pipeline. Broadly in line with IMGT annotations, most TCR beta V segments showed up in productive rearrangements about 87% or about 30% of the time in an earlier analysis of around 550 of the donors. Several of the top co-occurrence clusters appeared to be linked to parvovirus B19, influenza, CMV and Epstein-Barr virus, according to a later analysis. Correlated functional status among segregating V segments might be attributable to linkage disequilibrium, but an unknown experimental factor could not be ruled out. Compared with the roughly 700-donor mean, donors in an Asian-associated ancestry cluster had fewer N-insertions in productive TCRs, according to a later genetic analysis. Presence/absence analyses assumed roughly uniform sequencing depth across donors, an assumption that may not hold. Across donors, most TCR sequences were observed very rarely, whereas some public TCRs were present in many individuals. In a later analysis, the rate of TCR association differed among HLA loci, with DRB1 alleles having the most associated TCRs and HLA-C alleles having the fewest. The study gave a list of roughly 150 TCR beta chains associated with cytomegalovirus. Some IMGT-functional V segments, including TRBV6-2 and TRBV6-3, could not be told apart with the 87-base-pair reads, so those segments were excluded.

The CDR3 runs 13 residues from the cysteine to the phenylalanine. The retained sequence is limited to the CDR3, 39 bases, with the frame set at the first base. V is pruned by 6 bases and J by 5 bases, leaving 5 bases of the junction without a gene match. CDR1 and CDR2, looked up from the germline V gene (reference sequence), are MNHEY and SMNVEV. The library was obtained by the immunoSEQ multiplex PCR assay. For the multiplex PCR, a mixture combining 60 forward primers for TCR Vbeta segments and 13 reverse primers for TCR Jbeta segments was used. The CDR3 region of rearranged TCR beta genes was amplified from genomic DNA with a multiplex PCR assay. On the Illumina HiSeq System, the amplified TCR beta libraries were sequenced as 87-base-pair reads. In the authors' own workflow: A later analysis counted tens of millions of unique TCR beta chains across the approximately 700 repertoires, and 9.5 million to 11 million of these chains were shared by at least two donors. To remove PCR and sequencing errors, raw reads were error-corrected and collapsed into unique sequences using a nearest-neighbor algorithm that merged closely related sequences. Alignment of CDR3 sequences to IMGT reference sequences was used to assign V, D and J gene segments. For a sequence to be retained, a match of at least six nucleotides to both a V gene segment and a J gene segment was required. A rearrangement was called productive if the CDR3 had no stop codons and remained in frame with V and J, and every other rearrangement was called non-productive. Following IMGT convention, CDR3 was defined as the stretch from the second conserved V-encoded cysteine to the conserved J-encoded phenylalanine. The earlier analysis of 500 to 600 of the donors excluded sequences that lacked an unambiguous match to a single V gene segment. In an earlier analysis of approximately 560 of the donors, a V segment was called functional when productive rearrangements were above 56.7%, and segregating when the standard deviation between donors exceeded 5%. To diagnose cytomegalovirus status from the catalog of TCR beta chain sequences, a statistical classification framework was built. V and J gene assignment, in a later analysis, came from comparing TCR nucleotide sequences with IMGT/GENE-DB human TR gene sequences. A later analysis assigned CDR3 sequences and most-parsimonious VDJ recombination scenarios with the TCRdist pipeline. In a later analysis, each TCR beta chain was defined by its CDR3 amino acid sequence together with its V-gene family, and reads lacking a unique V-gene family were excluded. A later analysis removed 600 or so highly shared, low-generation-probability nucleotide sequences to deal with suspected cross-contamination and a sequencing artifact. For each public chain, a later analysis derived a clonal expansion index from normalized ranks of inferred template counts within each repertoire. A later analysis computed generation probabilities with a VDJ recombination model fitted to out-of-frame rearrangements, and checked the results against IGoR. In a later analysis, hypergeometric tests were used to score TCR-TCR, TCR-HLA and TCR-CMV co-occurrence, with a repertoire-size bias correction applied to TCR pairs. In a later analysis, false discovery rates were estimated by permuting HLA or CMV assignments 20 times. In a later analysis, co-occurring TCRs were grouped using DBSCAN, and TCRdist sequence similarity was added for clustering within HLA-allele-positive subsets. Repertoires with fewer than 30,000 or more than 120,000 public chains, plus five repertoires with anomalous nucleotide sharing, were excluded from co-occurrence clustering. What TCRdb holds here is the immuneACCESS table cut down to in-frame rearrangements. Part of the clones is not present; checked against another copy, under half of the missing clones reflect an unresolved V gene, and the others are unexplained. V and J calls and clone size are copied from that table; D and trimming were computed from the DNA. The sample includes roughly 130,000 clones, with roughly 82% observed a single time. Approximately 3.1% of the sample comes from the top ten.

The cohort consisted of hundreds of healthy bone marrow donors. At the time of sampling, every cohort member was nominally healthy, though immune exposures that went unrecorded were likely present. The donor tested CMV seropositive, placing the donor among the roughly 300 seropositive members of the cohort. A peripheral blood sample was provided by each donor, and peripheral blood mononuclear cells were used for TCR beta sequencing. Genomic DNA extraction from the blood cell samples was performed with the Qiagen DNeasy Blood Extraction Kit. About this clone itself: Its antigen has not been determined. There are no base qualities to consult, and no much larger clone falls within one base.

Sequencing was done on a sample of PBMCs. Rearrangement joined TRBV27 to TRBJ2-3, with 7 bases in between that match TRBD2. This receptor was obtained from a woman aged 18-30 years in good health and CMV-seropositive. The nucleotide sequence is given as TGTGCCAGCAGACGACTAGCTGGAGATACGCAGTATTTT. Its amino acids are CASRRLAGDTQYF.